The table lists the clone carrying this T cell receptor beta chain with a count of one. Study members were between about 18 and 89 years old and lived in around 24 US regions. Recovered Cohort 3 donors showed two negative PCRs, clearance, or symptom resolution. Generated by immunoSEQ multiplex PCR, the TCRdb table keeps only in-frame clones and is missing some. This sample has 130,000 to 150,000 clones, with 87% found just once. V was shortened by 0 bases and J by 4 bases, with 10 bases between the two germline ends. The CDR3 has 14 residues. Germline V gene sequence: CDR1 SGHRS, CDR2 YFSETQ. The data were obtained in a study of blood T cell repertoires in COVID-19. As for the study in general: The United States, Italy and Spain supplied acute and convalescent COVID-19 samples. Sample material is recorded as cDNA or gDNA derived from T cells, B-cell-depleted T cells, or PBMCs.

This receptor was obtained from a man aged 55 to 70 who had recovered from COVID-19. The chain is built from TRBV5-1 and TRBJ1-1; no reliable D call. What was sequenced was PBMCs or T cells enriched from blood (not recorded which). Written as DNA, the CDR3 is TGCGCCAGCAGCTTGGGGGCAAGTGGCACTGAAGCTTTCTTT. It codes for CASSLGASGTEAFF.